These 18 T cell receptor beta chains were all obtained from the same sample, sequenced in a study of blood T cell repertoires in COVID-19. Profiled with immunoSEQ multiplex PCR; TCRdb holds only in-frame clones, not every one. The sample records around 150,000 clones, approximately 80% being singletons. Sequencing was performed on peripheral blood. These receptors were taken from a woman older than 75 with active or convalescent COVID-19.

The gene calls are TRBV19 and TRBJ1-2, with unresolved D. Trimming pared 3 bases from V and 4 bases from J, leaving 18 bases between. The CDR3 totals 16 residues. In germline, CDR1 is LNHDA, CDR2 SQIVND (reference sequence). The DNA for the CDR3 is TGTGCCAGTAGTATTGCCTCCTATTCAGCGACCTATGGCTACACCTTC. This codes for CASSIASYSATYGYTF.

This clone was seen just once. V and J are TRBV6-5 and TRBJ2-7; 7 bases are a match to TRBD1. CDR3 length equals 15 residues. Trimming removed 4 bases from V and 0 bases from J; junction bases left unmatched: 6. Germline CDR1 MNHEY, CDR2 SVGAGI. The CDR3 DNA is TGTGCCAGCAGTTTCCGGGACAGAGGCTCCTACGAGCAGTACTTC. This gives the protein CASSFRDRGSYEQYF.

The chain combines TRBV6-5 with TRBJ2-2, with 7 bases aligning to TRBD1. Germline loops: CDR1 MNHEY, CDR2 SVGAGI. V lost 6 bases, J lost 0 bases, and 1 base stayed unmatched. The CDR3 length is 14 residues. The CDR3 loop reads CASRDRTNTGELFF. The CDR3 bases are TGTGCCAGCAGGGACAGGACGAACACCGGGGAGCTGTTTTTT.

The chain has TRBV5-1 and TRBJ1-2; 7 bases align to TRBD1. The CDR3 runs 15 residues. Per germline, CDR1 SGHRS and CDR2 YFSETQ. V dropped 0 bases and J dropped 6; count of bases not matched to a gene: 8. The CDR3 bases are TGCGCCAGCAGCTTGGAGCAGACAGGGAGAGATGGCTACACCTTC. Encoded protein: CASSLEQTGRDGYTF.

The chain has TRBV6-5 and TRBJ1-1, with 8 positions matching TRBD1. This CDR3 spans 12 amino acids. Germline V gene data show CDR1 as MNHEY and CDR2 as SVGAGI. The trim removed 6 bases at V and 13 bases at J, leaving 10 bases unmatched. In DNA form, the CDR3 reads TGTGCCAGCAGCGCCGTAGGACAGGGCGATTTCTTT. This translates into CASSAVGQGDFF.

The rearrangement links TRBV3-1 (or the pseudogene TRBV3-2) to TRBJ2-7; D gene ambiguous. The germline CDR1 and CDR2 sequences are LGHDT and YNNKEL (reference sequence). The germline V and J ends were trimmed by 0 bases and 0 bases, with 6 bases remaining between them. The CDR3 consists of 14 residues. The CDR3 region is CASSQDSGSYEQYF. The CDR3 region has the DNA TGTGCCAGCAGCCAAGATTCGGGCTCCTACGAGCAGTACTTC.

The rearrangement links TRBV19 to TRBJ2-2, with D maybe TRBD1 (6 bases). Trimming took 2 bases from V and 6 from J, leaving 16 bases between them. This CDR3 is built from 16 residues. Germline CDR1 is LNHDA and CDR2 is SQIVND (reference sequence). The CDR3 here is CASSILLPRGPGELFF. For the CDR3, the DNA is TGTGCCAGTAGTATACTCTTACCCAGGGGCCCCGGGGAGCTGTTTTTT.

The chain links TRBV4-1 to TRBJ1-1, with 9 positions matching TRBD1. The germline V gene encodes CDR1 MGHRA and CDR2 YSYEKL. This CDR3 is built from 14 residues. The V gene end was trimmed by 4 bases and the J gene end by 7 bases; junction bases not matched to a gene: 7. CDR3 bases: TGCGCCAGCAGCCTTGGACAGGGGAGTTTTGAAGCTTTCTTT. Protein: CASSLGQGSFEAFF.

This chain joins TRBV5-1 and TRBJ2-1, with 7 bases aligning to TRBD2. CDR1 and CDR2 (germline): SGHRS, YFSETQ. CDR3 length: 14 residues. J lost 8 bases, V lost 0 bases, and 5 bases had no gene match. CDR3 bases: TGCGCCAGCAGCTTGGGCTCGGGGGGTGATGAGCAGTTCTTC. Translated: CASSLGSGGDEQFF.

The chain has TRBV5-8 and TRBJ1-2; the match to TRBD1 covers 7 bases. The J segment lost 6 bases and the V segment lost 2 bases, leaving 7 bases of the junction unmatched. CDR1 SGHTS and CDR2 YDEGEE come from the germline V gene. The CDR3 contains 14 residues. DNA of the CDR3: TGTGCCAGCAGCTTAGACGGGACAGTTAATGGCTACACCTTC. Encoded protein: CASSLDGTVNGYTF.

The V call is TRBV27, the J call TRBJ1-2, with 8 bases lining up with TRBD1. Germline V gene sequence: CDR1 MNHEY, CDR2 SMNVEV (reference sequence). CDR3 length: 14 amino acids. V was clipped by 7 bases and J by 7 bases; unmatched bases: 11. The CDR3 sequence is CASMSGTGGGGYTF. CDR3 DNA sequence: TGTGCCAGCATGTCAGGGACAGGCGGTGGTGGCTACACCTTC.

V usage is TRBV19 and J usage is TRBJ1-2; TRBD1 matches at 8 bases. After removal of 4 bases from V and 8 bases from J, the junction contained 9 bases not matched to a gene. This CDR3 spans 14 amino acids. CDR1 is LNHDA and CDR2 is SQIVND in the germline V gene (reference sequence). The CDR3 DNA sequence: TGTGCCAGTAGTAAACCGGACAGGGACGACGGCTACACCTTC. It is translated as CASSKPDRDDGYTF.

As DNA, the CDR3 is TGTGCTAGCCACCCGGGGGGGCAAAATTCACCCCTCCACTTT. It specifies CASHPGGQNSPLHF. The rearrangement joins TRBV25-1 to TRBJ1-6, with D possibly being TRBD1 (6 bases). Germline-derived CDR1 and CDR2 are MGHDK and SYGVNS. This CDR3 has 14 amino acids.

This chain connects TRBV6-6 to TRBJ2-5; tentatively, D is TRBD2 (5 bases). Germline V CDR1 and CDR2: MNHNY, SVGAGI (reference sequence). V shed 7 bases and J shed 2 bases, with 5 bases lying between them. CDR3 size: 11 residues. CDR3 DNA: TGTGCCAGCACGGGGCAAGAGACCCAGTACTTC. Translation gives CASTGQETQYF.

The genes are TRBV19 and TRBJ1-2; tentative D call: TRBD1 (5 bases). CDR1 LNHDA and CDR2 SQIVND come from the germline V gene (reference sequence). The CDR3 length is 13 residues. Trimming cost V 8 bases and J 4 bases, with 14 bases left between them. Here the CDR3 DNA reads TGTGCCAGTTCCCTGGACACACGCTATGGCTACACCTTC. It translates to CASSLDTRYGYTF.

The rearrangement joins TRBV9 to TRBJ2-2; 7 nucleotides match TRBD1. The CDR3 loop spans 17 amino acids. Germline CDR1 and CDR2: SGDLS and YYNGEE. V lost 0 bases and J lost 5; bases outside the gene matches: 10. CDR3 nucleotide sequence: TGTGCCAGCAGCGTAGGTAGTGGAAGGGGGCGAACCGGGGAGCTGTTTTTT. It is translated as CASSVGSGRGRTGELFF.

The chain joins TRBV7-9 to TRBJ1-1; TRBD1 might be the D (5 bases). This CDR3 comprises 10 residues. V lost 8 bases, J lost 8 bases, and 9 bases lay in between. Looked up from germline, CDR1 is SEHNR and CDR2 is FQNEAQ (reference sequence). The CDR3 region has the DNA TGTGCCAGCGGGGCAATAGAAGCTTTCTTT. Amino acid sequence: CASGAIEAFF.

This chain uses TRBV7-2 with TRBJ1-2; 9 bases fit TRBD1. After removal of 5 bases from V and 10 bases from J, the junction contained 5 bases not matched to a gene. The V gene's germline CDR1 is SGHTA and CDR2 FQGNSA. The CDR3 spans 12 residues. The CDR3 region is CASSLGTGFYTF. The CDR3, as DNA: TGTGCCAGCAGCCTCGGGACAGGGTTCTACACCTTC. The full variable domain, completed using reference TRBV7-2 and TRBJ1-2, is GAGVSQSPSNKVTEKGKDVELRCDPISGHTALYWYRQSLGQGLEFLIYFQGNSAPDKSGLPSDRFSAERTGGSVSTLTIQRTQQEDSAVYLCASSLGTGFYTFGSGTRLTVV.